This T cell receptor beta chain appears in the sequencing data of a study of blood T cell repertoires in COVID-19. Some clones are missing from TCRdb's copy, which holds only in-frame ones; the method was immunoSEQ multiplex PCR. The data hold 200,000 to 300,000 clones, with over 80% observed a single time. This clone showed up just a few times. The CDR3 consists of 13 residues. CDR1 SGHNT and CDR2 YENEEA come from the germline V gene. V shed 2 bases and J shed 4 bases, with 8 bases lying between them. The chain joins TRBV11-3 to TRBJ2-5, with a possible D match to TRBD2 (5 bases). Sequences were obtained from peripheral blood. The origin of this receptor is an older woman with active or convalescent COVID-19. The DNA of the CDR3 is TGTGCCAGCAGCTTACCGGCGGGAGAGACCCAGTACTTC. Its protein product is CASSLPAGETQYF.